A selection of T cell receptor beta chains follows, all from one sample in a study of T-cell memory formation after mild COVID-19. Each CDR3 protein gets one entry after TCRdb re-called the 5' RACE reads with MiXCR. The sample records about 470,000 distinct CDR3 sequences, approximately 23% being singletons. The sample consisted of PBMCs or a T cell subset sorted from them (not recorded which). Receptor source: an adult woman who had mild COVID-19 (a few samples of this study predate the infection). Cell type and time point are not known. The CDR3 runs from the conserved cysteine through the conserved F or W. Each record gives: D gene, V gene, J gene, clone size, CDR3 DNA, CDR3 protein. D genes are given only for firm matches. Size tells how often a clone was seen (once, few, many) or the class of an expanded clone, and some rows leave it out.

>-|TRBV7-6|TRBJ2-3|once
TGTGCCAGCAGCTTAGGGGGGGTACTAGCACTGGATACGCAGTATTTT
CASSLGGVLALDTQYF
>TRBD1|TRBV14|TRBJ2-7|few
TGTGCCAGCAGCCGAATAGCCGGGACAGGGAACTCCTACGAGCAGTACTTC
CASSRIAGTGNSYEQYF
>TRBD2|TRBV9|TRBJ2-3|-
TGTGCCAGCAGTCGTAGCGGGATCGGCACAGATACGCAGTATTTT
CASSRSGIGTDTQYF
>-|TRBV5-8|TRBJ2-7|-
TGTGCCAGCAGCTTGGCCGTAGTGCTAAACTACGAGCAGTACTTC
CASSLAVVLNYEQYF
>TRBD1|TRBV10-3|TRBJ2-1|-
TGTGCCATCAGTGGGACAGGGATTGGGTCCAATGAGCAGTTCTTC
CAISGTGIGSNEQFF
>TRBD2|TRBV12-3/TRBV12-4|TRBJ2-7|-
TGTGCCAGCAACCTCGGGGGGGGACCTGGCGAGCAGTACTTC
CASNLGGGPGEQYF
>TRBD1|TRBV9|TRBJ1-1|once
TGTGCCAGCAGCGCGGGACAGGGGGCTTTCTTT
CASSAGQGAFF
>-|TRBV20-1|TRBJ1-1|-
TGCAGTGCTAGACAGCTGAACACTGAAGCTTTCTTT
CSARQLNTEAFF
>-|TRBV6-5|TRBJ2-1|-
TGTGCCAGCAGCCGACGGCCCAAACAGGGTGCCTACAATGAGCAGTTCTTC
CASSRRPKQGAYNEQFF
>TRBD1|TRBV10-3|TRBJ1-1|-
TGTGCCATCAGGGGGACAGGGGGCGCGACTGAAGCTTTCTTT
CAIRGTGGATEAFF
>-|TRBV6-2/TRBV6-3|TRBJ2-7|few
TGTGCCAGCAGTGAGTCAGGGGCGCCGGTCTACGAGCAGTACTTC
CASSESGAPVYEQYF
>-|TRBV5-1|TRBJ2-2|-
TGCGCCAGCAGCTTGTACTCGAACACCGGGGAGCTGTTTTTT
CASSLYSNTGELFF